Following are 27 T cell receptor beta chains from one sample sequenced in a study of cytomegalovirus exposure and HLA in healthy donors. Primers: 60 Vbeta forward and 13 Jbeta reverse. Produced via immunoSEQ multiplex PCR; TCRdb's table is partial and in-frame only. This repertoire includes about 130,000 clones. Sequenced material: PBMCs. These receptors were obtained from a man in his late teens or twenties in good health and CMV-seronegative.

V gene TRBV9 combines with J gene TRBJ1-4, with D perhaps TRBD1 (6 bases). V lost 1 base, J lost 8 bases, and 12 bases lay in between. The CDR3 is 14 residues long. Germline CDR1 and CDR2: SGDLS and YYNGEE. This chain's CDR3 is CASSVQGRGEKLFF. The CDR3 DNA is TGTGCCAGCAGCGTACAGGGGCGCGGGGAAAAACTGTTTTTT.

This chain links TRBV19 with TRBJ2-3; TRBD2 might be the D (5 bases). Looked up from germline, CDR1 is LNHDA and CDR2 is SQIVND (reference sequence). The CDR3 is 16 residues long. Deletions cut 5 bases from V and 0 bases from J, with 15 bases between. The CDR3 is CASSLRLLPSTDTQYF. The DNA of the CDR3 is TGTGCCAGTAGTCTGAGACTATTACCTAGCACAGATACGCAGTATTTT. Full variable domain (rest looked up from reference TRBV19 and TRBJ2-3): DGGITQSPKYLFRKEGQNVTLSCEQNLNHDAMYWYRQDPGQGLRLIYYSQIVNDFQKGDIAEGYSVSREKKESFPLTVTSAQKNPTAFYLCASSLRLLPSTDTQYFGPGTRLTVL.

The CDR3 is CASWQTGGWKETQYF. In DNA, the CDR3 is TGTGCCAGCTGGCAGACAGGGGGCTGGAAGGAGACCCAGTACTTC. The genes are TRBV6-5 and TRBJ2-5; TRBD1 aligns across 10 bases. Unmatched junction bases numbered 11, after V lost 8 bases and J lost 5 bases. The CDR3 consists of 15 residues. Germline loops: CDR1 MNHEY, CDR2 SVGAGI.

The chain links TRBV10-3 to TRBJ2-3; TRBD2 matches 9 bases. The CDR3 extends over 14 amino acids. The V segment lost 8 bases and the J segment 3 bases; nucleotides outside the gene matches: 6. Germline assignment: CDR1 ENHRY and CDR2 SYGVKD. DNA for the CDR3: TGTGCCATCCGGGGTAGCGGGAGTACAGATACGCAGTATTTT. This codes for CAIRGSGSTDTQYF.

V gene TRBV19 combines with J gene TRBJ1-5; D is ambiguous. Trimming stripped 2 bases from V and 4 bases from J, with 9 bases between. CDR3 length equals 14 residues. Germline V gene data show CDR1 as LNHDA and CDR2 as SQIVND (reference sequence). CDR3 sequence (DNA): TGTGCCAGTAGTATAACCACGGGAAATCAGCCCCAGCATTTT. Translation: CASSITTGNQPQHF.

The gene calls are TRBV27 and TRBJ1-2; D gene uncertain. V was pared by 7 bases and J by 10 bases, with 19 bases between. Germline V gene lookup returns CDR1 MNHEY and CDR2 SMNVEV (reference sequence). This CDR3 spans 13 amino acids. In nucleotides, the CDR3 is TGTGCCAGCAAAGTAAGAATGGCTGGAGACTACACCTTC. It encodes CASKVRMAGDYTF.

This chain connects TRBV27 to TRBJ2-7; the match to TRBD1 covers 10 bases. CDR3 length equals 14 residues. Losses at the gene ends were 5 bases for V and 7 bases for J; bases not matched to a gene: 8. Germline CDR1 and CDR2: MNHEY and SMNVEV (reference sequence). CDR3 region: CASSLLGQGVEQYF. The CDR3 DNA reads as TGTGCCAGCAGTCTACTCGGACAGGGGGTTGAGCAGTACTTC.

This chain uses TRBV4-1 with TRBJ1-5; maybe TRBD1 (6 bases). The CDR3 is 15 residues long. The germline V and J ends were trimmed by 1 base and 7 bases, with 14 bases remaining between them. Germline CDR1 reads MGHRA; CDR2 reads YSYEKL. In DNA form, the CDR3 reads TGCGCCAGCAGCCAAGGTCATGGGGGCAGCCAGCCCCAGCATTTT. Its translation is CASSQGHGGSQPQHF.

CDR3 DNA: TGTGCCAGCAGCTCAGACAGGGGAGTGGAGCAGTTCTTC. It yields the protein CASSSDRGVEQFF. The chain links TRBV7-3 to TRBJ2-1; 8 bases match TRBD1. Germline trimming cut 4 bases from V and 10 bases from J; bases unmatched to any gene: 6. The V gene's germline CDR1 is SGHTA and CDR2 FQGTGA. The CDR3 has 13 amino acids.

The chain combines TRBV29-1 with TRBJ1-1; TRBD1 matches at 9 bases. Germline V gives CDR1 SQVTM, CDR2 ANQGSEA. Unmatched junction bases numbered 5, after V lost 6 bases and J lost 3 bases. The CDR3 runs 13 residues. CDR3 DNA: TGCAGCGTCCATACAGGGGGCGACACTGAAGCTTTCTTT. Its protein product is CSVHTGGDTEAFF.

The chain's CDR3 is CASSVNMRQETQYF. CDR3 bases: TGTGCCAGCAGCGTAAACATGAGGCAAGAGACCCAGTACTTC. The V gene is TRBV9, the J gene TRBJ2-5; D ambiguous. V was trimmed by 1 base and J by 2 bases, leaving 9 bases between them. CDR3 length equals 14 residues. Germline CDR1 SGDLS, CDR2 YYNGEE.

The chain uses TRBV14 and TRBJ2-1; 7 positions match TRBD1. Germline CDR1 and CDR2: SGHDN and FVKESK. With 4 bases clipped from V and 7 bases from J, the junction kept 16 bases outside the gene matches. The CDR3 is 17 amino acids. CDR3: CASSLAPRRKGANEQFF. In DNA, the CDR3 is TGTGCCAGCAGCCTAGCCCCCAGGCGGAAGGGGGCTAATGAGCAGTTCTTC.

Written as DNA, the CDR3 is TGTGCCAGCAGCCGGACGGACAGATCTTATGGCTACACCTTC. It translates to CASSRTDRSYGYTF. The chain couples TRBV7-9 to TRBJ1-2; weak D call: TRBD1 (6 bases). In germline, CDR1 is SEHNR, CDR2 FQNEAQ (reference sequence). V was shortened by 5 bases and J by 5 bases, with 15 bases between the two germline ends. This CDR3 region has 14 residues. The full variable domain, its missing parts supplied by reference TRBV7-9 and TRBJ1-2, is DTGVSQNPRHKITKRGQNVTFRCDPISEHNRLYWYRQTLGQGPEFLTYFQNEAQLEKSRLLSDRFSAERPKGSFSTLEIQRTEQGDSAMYLCASSRTDRSYGYTFGSGTRLTVV.

The chain couples TRBV27 to TRBJ1-3; D is uncertain. CDR1 is MNHEY, CDR2 SMNVEV, per germline (reference sequence). The CDR3 runs to 14 residues. Trimming cost V 7 bases and J 0 bases, with 10 bases left between them. The CDR3 bases are TGTGCCAGCAAAAACAGCTTCTCTGGAAACACCATATATTTT. Protein product: CASKNSFSGNTIYF.

This chain uses TRBV19 with TRBJ2-2, with D tentatively TRBD2 (5 bases). V gave up 5 bases and J gave up 0 bases, with 13 bases separating them. Germline CDR1 LNHDA, CDR2 SQIVND (reference sequence). The CDR3 contains 16 residues. The CDR3 nucleotides are TGTGCCAGTAGTGTACTAGGTCAGGCGAACACCGGGGAGCTGTTTTTT. It encodes CASSVLGQANTGELFF.

The chain uses TRBV6-1 and TRBJ1-6, with TRBD1 matching 8 bases. The CDR3 runs 16 residues. V gave up 0 bases and J gave up 7 bases; unmatched junction bases: 5. Germline V lookup: CDR1 MNHNS, CDR2 SASEGT. The CDR3, as DNA: TGTGCCAGCAGTGAAGCGGATGGGACAGGCAATTCACCCCTCCACTTT. Protein: CASSEADGTGNSPLHF.

A remark on this clone: Additional DNA sequences in this sample encode the identical CDR3. The rearrangement uses TRBV7-6 and TRBJ1-2; D perhaps matches TRBD1 (5 bases). Germline V gene lookup returns CDR1 SGHVS and CDR2 FNYEAQ. The V gene lost 4 bases and the J gene lost 8 bases, with 11 bases spanning the gap. This CDR3 comprises 12 residues. The CDR3 spells CASSSTGSGYTF. The CDR3 DNA is TGTGCCAGCAGCTCTACAGGATCCGGCTACACCTTC.

This sequence joins TRBV29-1 and TRBJ2-1; TRBD2 is a possible D gene (6 bases). Germline loops: CDR1 SQVTM, CDR2 ANQGSEA. Trimming left V 7 bases short and J 5 bases short, with 12 bases between. This CDR3 has 12 amino acids. For the CDR3, the DNA is TGCAGCGAGAGGACGGGGGACAATGAGCAGTTCTTC. It codes for CSERTGDNEQFF.

The CDR3 coding sequence is TGTGCCAGCAGCGAGGGACAGGCCATGAACACTGAAGCTTTCTTT. Its protein is CASSEGQAMNTEAFF. The chain employs TRBV9 and TRBJ1-1; TRBD1 agrees at 8 bases. Trimming removed 3 bases from V and 0 bases from J; junction bases left unmatched: 4. This CDR3 has 15 amino acids. Per the germline V gene, CDR1 is SGDLS and CDR2 is YYNGEE.

The chain couples TRBV6-1 to TRBJ1-6; perhaps TRBD1 as D (5 bases). CDR3 size: 15 residues. Germline CDR1 and CDR2: MNHNS and SASEGT. Trimming left V 8 bases short and J 6 bases short, with 17 bases between. The CDR3 protein is CASLRGGESNSPLHF. In DNA form, the CDR3 reads TGTGCCAGCCTTAGGGGTGGGGAAAGTAATTCACCCCTCCACTTT.

The J gene is TRBJ2-2, the V gene TRBV7-9; 10 bases line up with TRBD1. Germline lookup yields CDR1 SEHNR and CDR2 FQNEAQ (reference sequence). The V segment lost 5 bases and the J segment 3 bases; nucleotides outside the gene matches: 9. This CDR3 contains 17 residues. The CDR3 coding sequence is TGTGCCAGCAGCCCAAGGACAGGGGGGGGAGACACCGGGGAGCTGTTTTTT. Translating gives CASSPRTGGGDTGELFF. The whole variable domain, remainder taken from reference TRBV7-9 and TRBJ2-2, is DTGVSQNPRHKITKRGQNVTFRCDPISEHNRLYWYRQTLGQGPEFLTYFQNEAQLEKSRLLSDRFSAERPKGSFSTLEIQRTEQGDSAMYLCASSPRTGGGDTGELFFGEGSRLTVL.

The chain uses TRBV5-1 and TRBJ2-6, with 10 nucleotides matching TRBD1. Trimming took 4 bases from V and 4 from J; bases not matched to a gene: 5. The CDR3 length is 16 residues. Germline CDR1 is SGHRS and CDR2 is YFSETQ. The CDR3 spells CASSTGQGNGANVLTF. CDR3 bases: TGCGCCAGCAGCACGGGACAGGGGAACGGGGCCAACGTCCTGACTTTC. Using reference TRBV5-1 and TRBJ2-6 for the parts outside the CDR3, the full variable domain is KAGVTQTPRYLIKTRGQQVTLSCSPISGHRSVSWYQQTPGQGLQFLFEYFSETQRNKGNFPGRFSGRQFSNSRSEMNVSTLELGDSALYLCASSTGQGNGANVLTFGAGSRLTVL.

The rearrangement uses TRBV6-1 and TRBJ2-3, with no clear D. V lost 8 bases to trimming and J lost 2 bases, with 8 bases between them. Germline CDR1 is MNHNS and CDR2 is SASEGT. The CDR3 is 12 residues long. Written as DNA, the CDR3 is TGTGCCAGCGCGTTCCTCACAGATACGCAGTATTTT. It codes for CASAFLTDTQYF.

The chain employs TRBV18 and TRBJ2-1; D is uncertain. CDR1 and CDR2 (germline): KGHSH, LQKENI. Between the trimmed V and J ends, which lost 3 bases and 4 bases, there was a span of 7 bases. The CDR3 has 13 residues. CDR3 region: CASSPSVYNEQFF. Written as DNA, the CDR3 is TGTGCCAGCTCACCCTCCGTTTACAATGAGCAGTTCTTC.

J is TRBJ1-5 and V is TRBV5-1, with TRBD1 matching 7 bases. The CDR3 has 14 residues. The V gene's germline CDR1 is SGHRS and CDR2 YFSETQ. Germline trimming cut 4 bases from V and 5 bases from J; bases unmatched to any gene: 6. CDR3 sequence: CASSLDRADQPQHF. Written as DNA, the CDR3 is TGCGCCAGCAGCCTAGACAGGGCGGATCAGCCCCAGCATTTT.

The CDR3 bases are TGTGCCAGTACCCTAGCGGGGGGCCCCTACAATGAGCAGTTCTTC. It yields the protein CASTLAGGPYNEQFF. The V call is TRBV19, the J call TRBJ2-1, with 11 bases identical to TRBD2. With V trimmed by 7 bases and J by 2 bases, 4 bases remained unmatched. The CDR3 contains 15 residues. CDR1 and CDR2 (germline): LNHDA, SQIVND (reference sequence).

This sequence joins TRBV25-1 and TRBJ2-1, with 7 nucleotides matching TRBD2. Germline CDR1 and CDR2: MGHDK and SYGVNS. This CDR3 spans 13 amino acids. Unmatched junction bases numbered 6, after V lost 4 bases and J lost 9 bases. This CDR3 reads CASSASLAGEQFF. Written as DNA, the CDR3 is TGTGCCAGCAGTGCCAGCTTAGCGGGTGAGCAGTTCTTC.